These T cell receptor beta chains were read from a single sample in a study of shared clonotypes between healthy human individuals. Method: immunoSEQ multiplex PCR; TCRdb's copy keeps in-frame clones and lacks some. The sample lists some 2.1 million clones; 95% were seen once. The sample consisted of naive CD4+ T cells sorted from blood. The receptors were sampled from a man younger than 35 in good health. The CDR3 runs from the conserved cysteine through the conserved F or W. Each record gives: V gene, D gene, CDR3 length, J gene, CDR3 DNA, CDR3 protein. The D gene is left open where the match is weak.

TRBV19	.	13	TRBJ2-1	TGTGCCAGTAGTAACGCTAGGAGCAATGAGCAGTTCTTC	CASSNARSNEQFF
TRBV2	.	14	TRBJ1-4	TGTGCCAGCATGGTTGAGGTAACTAATGAAAAACTGTTTTTT	CASMVEVTNEKLFF
TRBV29-1	TRBD1	12	TRBJ1-1	TGCAGCGTGAAGGGACAGGTGACTGAAGCTTTCTTT	CSVKGQVTEAFF
TRBV5-1	.	14	TRBJ2-1	TGCGCCAGCAGCTTGGCGGCGGGACGAAATGAGCAGTTCTTC	CASSLAAGRNEQFF
TRBV5-1	.	15	TRBJ2-5	TGCGCCAGCACGCAGGCCACCCCGGGCCAAGAGACCCAGTACTTC	CASTQATPGQETQYF
TRBV2	.	12	TRBJ2-4	TGTGCCAGCGGGGTAGCCAAAAACATTCAGTACTTC	CASGVAKNIQYF
TRBV7-9	TRBD1	15	TRBJ1-2	TGTGCCAGCAGCCCCCGACAGGGGATGGACTATGGCTACACCTTC	CASSPRQGMDYGYTF
TRBV28	.	13	TRBJ1-1	TGTGCCAGCAGTTTACCGGAGAACACTGAAGCTTTCTTT	CASSLPENTEAFF
TRBV19	.	15	TRBJ2-7	TGTGCCAGTAGTATAGTAGCAGGGGAGGTCGGCGAGCAGTACTTC	CASSIVAGEVGEQYF
TRBV6-1	TRBD1	14	TRBJ1-3	TGTGCCAGCAGCGGGACAGCCATCGGAAACACCATATATTTT	CASSGTAIGNTIYF
TRBV19	TRBD1	15	TRBJ1-1	TGTGCCAGTAGTCTAAGTAGGGGGCGCGTCACTGAAGCTTTCTTT	CASSLSRGRVTEAFF